Following are 26 T cell receptor beta chains from one sample sequenced in a study of CD8+CD57+ T cells in acquired aplastic anemia. Genomic DNA provided the template from which TCR beta VDJ and CDR3 profiles were obtained. TCRdb processed the reads anew with MiXCR; each CDR3 protein has one entry. The profile shows approximately 200,000 distinct CDR3 sequences, 61% of them singletons. Material: sorted CD4+, CD8+, or CD8+CD57+ T cells (not recorded which) from PBMCs. The receptors derive from a human donor in good health.

This clonotype has just a few counts. CDR3 amino acids: CASSLRGTGAHYGYTF. The CDR3 nucleotides are TGTGCCAGCAGCTTAAGAGGGACAGGGGCTCACTATGGCTACACCTTC. This sequence joins TRBV7-8 and TRBJ1-2; 10 nucleotides agree with TRBD1. The CDR3 spans 16 residues. Germline V gene data show CDR1 as SGHVS and CDR2 as FQNEAQ. The J segment lost 3 bases and the V segment lost 2 bases, leaving 6 bases of the junction unmatched. The full variable domain, completed using reference TRBV7-8 and TRBJ1-2, is GAGVSQSPRYKVAKRGQDVALRCDPISGHVSLFWYQQALGQGPEFLTYFQNEAQLDKSGLPSDRFFAERPEGSVSTLKIQRTQQEDSAVYLCASSLRGTGAHYGYTFGSGTRLTVV.

This clonotype was counted many times. CDR3 DNA sequence: TGTGCCAGCAGTTACTCTTTCGCTCTTGGCTACACCTTC. Protein sequence: CASSYSFALGYTF. The chain uses TRBV6-5 and TRBJ1-2; D gene uncertain. The V end was cut by 0 bases, the J end by 7 bases, with 9 bases between. The CDR3 covers 13 residues. Germline-derived CDR1 and CDR2 are MNHEY and SVGAGI.

This clonotype was recorded at least ten times. The rearrangement joins TRBV5-1 to TRBJ1-1, with D hard to call. Trimming cost V 3 bases and J 6 bases, with 12 bases left between them. The CDR3 has 13 amino acids. Germline V CDR1 and CDR2: SGHRS, YFSETQ. The CDR3: CASSSLDTSEAFF. Here the CDR3 DNA reads TGCGCCAGCAGCTCCCTTGACACTTCTGAAGCTTTCTTT.

The V gene is TRBV7-8, the J gene TRBJ2-7; D may be TRBD1 (5 bases). Trimming pared 6 bases from V and 2 bases from J, leaving 14 bases between. The CDR3 runs to 14 residues. CDR1 and CDR2 (germline): SGHVS, FQNEAQ. CDR3 residues: CASSEWAGPYEQYF. CDR3 in DNA: TGTGCCAGCAGTGAATGGGCAGGGCCCTACGAGCAGTACTTC.

This clonotype has a handful of counts. This may come from a read error, since a much larger clone is one base off. The gene calls are TRBV6-4 and TRBJ2-1; TRBD2 matches at 9 bases. The CDR3 spans 14 residues. The germline gives CDR1 MRHNA, CDR2 SNTAGT. DNA of the CDR3: TGTGCCAGCAGTGAAAGCGGCGGGGGGGATGAGCGGTTCTTC. As protein: CASSESGGGDERFF.

This sequence joins TRBV7-2 and TRBJ2-2; 9 positions agree with TRBD1. CDR1 SGHTA and CDR2 FQGNSA come from the germline V gene. After removal of 4 bases from V and 5 bases from J, the junction contained 5 bases not matched to a gene. The CDR3 is made up of 15 amino acids. The CDR3 loop is CASSSGQGVTGELFF. The CDR3 coding sequence is TGTGCCAGCAGCTCGGGACAGGGAGTGACCGGGGAGCTGTTTTTT. The entire variable domain, with the rest obtained from reference TRBV7-2 and TRBJ2-2, is as follows: GAGVSQSPSNKVTEKGKDVELRCDPISGHTALYWYRQSLGQGLEFLIYFQGNSAPDKSGLPSDRFSAERTGGSVSTLTIQRTQQEDSAVYLCASSSGQGVTGELFFGEGSRLTVL.

The J gene is TRBJ2-7, the V gene TRBV7-6, with D maybe TRBD2 (6 bases). V was cut by 3 bases and J by 6 bases, with 12 bases left in between. The CDR3 is made up of 13 amino acids. Germline CDR1 and CDR2: SGHVS and FNYEAQ. The CDR3 loop is CASSFAGRTEQYF. DNA of the CDR3: TGTGCCAGCAGCTTCGCGGGGAGAACCGAGCAGTACTTC.

This chain connects TRBV7-9 to TRBJ2-3; D is ambiguous. Deletions cut 5 bases from V and 11 bases from J, with 17 bases between. This CDR3 has 13 residues. Germline loops: CDR1 SEHNR, CDR2 FQNEAQ (reference sequence). DNA of the CDR3: TGTGCCAGCAGCGTCAGCGATCCCTACGAGCAGTATTTT. Amino acid sequence: CASSVSDPYEQYF.

This clonotype was seen at least ten times. V is TRBV7-9 and J is TRBJ2-1; tentatively, D is TRBD1 or TRBD2 (6 bases each). This CDR3 is built from 13 residues. Trimming took off 8 bases at V and 5 bases at J, with 13 bases between the two ends. Germline V gene lookup returns CDR1 SEHNR and CDR2 FQNEAQ (reference sequence). The CDR3 is CASLGGRDNEQFF. For the CDR3, the DNA is TGTGCCAGCTTAGGGGGGAGAGACAATGAGCAGTTCTTC.

The J gene is TRBJ2-7, the V gene TRBV7-9; D gene ambiguous. The CDR3 spans 13 residues. Germline CDR1 SEHNR, CDR2 FQNEAQ (reference sequence). Trimming pared 11 bases from V and 3 bases from J, leaving 17 bases between. The CDR3: CAWIDDHDYEQYF. The CDR3 nucleotides read TGTGCCTGGATAGACGATCACGACTACGAGCAGTACTTC.

Many counts were recorded for this clonotype. CDR3 nucleotide sequence: TGTGCCAGCAGCGCGGGACAAAGTAGCACAGATACGCAGTATTTT. It specifies CASSAGQSSTDTQYF. The J gene is TRBJ2-3, the V gene TRBV9, with a tentative D call TRBD1 (6 bases). Trimming cost V 3 bases and J 0 bases, with 11 bases left between them. Germline CDR1 SGDLS, CDR2 YYNGEE. This CDR3 comprises 15 residues.

The chain recombines TRBV10-3 with TRBJ2-5, with 12 bases identical to TRBD2. The CDR3 runs 18 residues. J lost 5 bases, V lost 4 bases, and 14 bases had no gene match. Germline V gene data show CDR1 as ENHRY and CDR2 as SYGVKD. DNA of the CDR3: TGTGCCATCAGTGCGCGACTAGCGGGGGAGAAATCGAGGGAGACCCAGTACTTC. Protein sequence: CAISARLAGEKSRETQYF.

This clonotype showed up many times. The chain combines TRBV9 with TRBJ1-2; 9 bases map to TRBD1. The ends lost 3 bases at V and 5 bases at J; junction bases unmatched: 8. From germline, CDR1 is SGDLS and CDR2 YYNGEE. The CDR3 is 15 residues long. The CDR3 DNA is TGTGCCAGCAGCGCTACACAGGGGGCGGGGTATGGCTACACCTTC. This encodes CASSATQGAGYGYTF. Drawing the rest from reference TRBV9 and TRBJ1-2, the complete variable domain is DSGVTQTPKHLITATGQRVTLRCSPRSGDLSVYWYQQSLDQGLQFLIQYYNGEERAKGNILERFSAQQFPDLHSELNLSSLELGDSALYFCASSATQGAGYGYTFGSGTRLTVV.

V is TRBV7-8 and J is TRBJ2-5, with D perhaps matching TRBD2 (7 bases). CDR3 length equals 13 residues. The germline gives CDR1 SGHVS, CDR2 FQNEAQ. Trimming took off 5 bases at V and 5 bases at J, with 12 bases between the two ends. CDR3 sequence reads: CASSPEGGETQYF. The CDR3 DNA reads TGTGCCAGCAGCCCAGAGGGGGGGGAGACCCAGTACTTC.

The chain carries TRBV24-1 and TRBJ2-3; TRBD1 aligns across 7 bases. Losses at the gene ends were 7 bases for V and 2 bases for J; bases not matched to a gene: 2. This CDR3 contains 13 residues. Germline V gives CDR1 KGHDR, CDR2 SFDVKD. This CDR3 is CATRQGITDTQYF. CDR3 in DNA: TGTGCCACCAGACAGGGGATCACAGATACGCAGTATTTT.

This clonotype was detected a few times. The chain combines TRBV20-1 with TRBJ2-7, with 7 bases that match TRBD2. Germline CDR1 and CDR2: DFQATT and SNEGSKA (reference sequence). The CDR3 runs to 13 residues. The junction had 7 bases not matched to a gene; V was cut back by 3 bases and J by 5 bases. The CDR3 DNA sequence: TGCAGTGCTAGTCCGGGAGGATCCCACGAGCAGTACTTC. This translates into CSASPGGSHEQYF.

The chain has TRBV7-9 and TRBJ2-7; 8 bases align to TRBD2. Germline V CDR1 and CDR2: SEHNR, FQNEAQ (reference sequence). V was pared by 3 bases and J by 3 bases, with 4 bases of the junction left unmatched. The CDR3 spans 14 residues. The CDR3 protein is CASSFSAGDYEQYF. The CDR3 DNA is TGTGCCAGCAGCTTCTCAGCGGGAGACTACGAGCAGTACTTC.

In this sample, this clonotype turned up many times. CDR3 sequence (DNA): TGTGCCAGCAGTTACCGAGGGAACGAAGATACGCAGTATTTT. Residues: CASSYRGNEDTQYF. The V call is TRBV6-6, the J call TRBJ2-3; perhaps TRBD2 as D (5 bases). The CDR3 consists of 14 residues. V was clipped by 2 bases and J by 5 bases, with 11 bases between them. The germline gives CDR1 MNHNY, CDR2 SVGAGI (reference sequence).

There are many counts of this clonotype. The V gene is TRBV6-1, the J gene TRBJ2-7; 7 bases are shared with TRBD1. The germline V gene encodes CDR1 MNHNS and CDR2 SASEGT. Trimming at V came to 1 base and at J to 3 bases, leaving 6 bases not matched to a gene. The CDR3 runs 15 residues. The CDR3 protein is CASSEGTAGGYEQYF. Written as DNA, the CDR3 is TGTGCCAGCAGTGAAGGAACGGCAGGGGGCTACGAGCAGTACTTC.

The CDR3 region has the DNA TGCAGTGCTAGAGTAGGGATAGCGGGGGGGGAAAGCACAGATACGCAGTATTTT. Translating gives CSARVGIAGGESTDTQYF. The chain has TRBV20-1 and TRBJ2-3; 11 nucleotides agree with TRBD2. The J segment lost 0 bases and the V segment lost 1 base, leaving 9 bases of the junction unmatched. The CDR3 has 18 residues. In germline, CDR1 is DFQATT, CDR2 SNEGSKA (reference sequence).

The chain carries TRBV20-1 and TRBJ1-2; D unresolved. CDR1 and CDR2 (germline): DFQATT, SNEGSKA (reference sequence). Trimming removed 6 bases from V and 7 bases from J, with 15 bases in between. The CDR3 is 12 residues long. This chain's CDR3 is CSAPYLDRGYTF. Here the CDR3 DNA reads TGCAGTGCCCCTTACTTAGATCGTGGCTACACCTTC.

This clonotype was detected ten times or more. The J gene is TRBJ2-7, the V gene TRBV2; unclear D gene. CDR1 is SNHLY, CDR2 FYNNEI, per germline. This CDR3 has 11 residues. Trimming stripped 7 bases from V and 6 bases from J, with 10 bases between. The CDR3 protein is CASTGSSEQYF. DNA for the CDR3: TGTGCCAGCACCGGAAGCTCCGAGCAGTACTTC.

DNA for the CDR3: TGTGCCAGTAGTATAGATCGTTTCGACAGGGATAGCAATCAGCCCCAGCATTTT. Translation: CASSIDRFDRDSNQPQHF. The chain couples TRBV19 to TRBJ1-5; 7 bases match TRBD1. CDR3 length: 18 amino acids. With V trimmed by 0 bases and J by 0 bases, 8 bases remained unmatched. In germline, CDR1 is LNHDA, CDR2 SQIVND (reference sequence).

In regard to this clonotype: A much larger clone is a single base away; this may be a read error. This rearrangement joins TRBV6-1 to TRBJ1-1, with D perhaps matching TRBD1 (5 bases). Germline V gene lookup returns CDR1 MNHNS and CDR2 SASEGT. The CDR3 length is 13 residues. The CDR3 nucleotides read TGTGCCAGCAGGGGGGGGATAAGGGCTGAAGCTTCCTTT. It codes for CASRGGIRAEASF.

This clonotype showed up just a few times. The chain links TRBV15 to TRBJ1-1; TRBD1 agrees at 9 bases. Germline CDR1 reads LNHNV; CDR2 reads YYDKDF (reference sequence). CDR3 length: 13 amino acids. The V gene end was trimmed by 1 base and the J gene end by 10 bases; junction bases not matched to a gene: 4. In nucleotides, the CDR3 is TGTGCCACCAGCAGAGGGGACAGGGAGGGAGCTTTCTTT. It codes for CATSRGDREGAFF.

This chain links TRBV12-3 or TRBV12-4 with TRBJ2-7, with a weak D call TRBD2 (7 bases). This CDR3 has 14 residues. The CDR3 DNA reads as TGTGCTAGTGGGACCGGGACATGGGGGGGGGAGCAGTACTTC. Amino acids: CASGTGTWGGEQYF.